One TCR beta chain is described in this entry. Its target is not known. Other DNA sequences in this sample translate to the same CDR3. The data belong to a study of TIL therapy for anti-PD-1-resistant metastatic lung cancer. Study-wide background: Most patients had lung adenocarcinoma. Findings of the study overall: Compared with baseline intratumoral T cells, expanded TIL cultures were more clonal and less diverse (approximately 6.6% vs 31%). The cohort had more treatment-naive, never-smoker and oncogene-addicted patients than typical.

The trim removed 4 bases at V and 6 bases at J, leaving 5 bases unmatched. CDR3 length: 14 amino acids. Germline V lookup: CDR1 SGHRS, CDR2 YFSETQ. Documented time point: pre-treatment sample, taken before nivolumab and TIL therapy. The tumor samples were excised metastases, mostly pleural nodules or supraclavicular lymph nodes. Patients were adults with stage 4 NSCLC. Sequencing used immunoSEQ v3. Generated by immunoSEQ multiplex PCR, the TCRdb table keeps only in-frame clones and is missing some. The data contain some 90,000 clones, under 70% of them singletons. Specimen: tumor tissue, collected at baseline. This TCR derives from a person between 25 and 80 years old with non-small cell lung cancer. V usage is TRBV5-1 and J usage is TRBJ1-2; 11 bases are a match to TRBD1. The CDR3 nucleotides read TGCGCCAGCAGCCGGGACAGGGGGGTGGATGGCTACACCTTC. Its translation is CASSRDRGVDGYTF.